The source of this T cell receptor (beta chain) is a study of blood T cell repertoires in COVID-19. Sequencing used immunoSEQ multiplex PCR; TCRdb keeps in-frame clones, though not all of them. The table records under 200,000 clones, less than 85% of them present only once. CDR3 length equals 14 residues. V was shortened by 3 bases and J by 5 bases, with 14 bases between the two germline ends. Per the germline V gene, CDR1 is WNHNN and CDR2 is SYGVQD (reference sequence). The source is a woman aged 60-75 years with acute COVID-19. V is TRBV10-1 and J is TRBJ2-7; the D gene is possibly TRBD1 (6 bases). Specimen: PBMCs or T cells enriched from blood (not recorded which). In DNA form, the CDR3 reads TGCGCCAGCAGTGATATACAGGGTTACAACGAGCAGTACTTC. Translated, it gives CASSDIQGYNEQYF.